This entry concerns a single T cell receptor beta chain. The data stem from a study of cytomegalovirus exposure and HLA in healthy donors. Germline V lookup: CDR1 SGHVS, CDR2 FQNEAQ. The J segment lost 7 bases and the V segment lost 4 bases, leaving 7 bases of the junction unmatched. This CDR3 has 15 residues. The primer mix had 60 Vbeta and 13 Jbeta primers. The protocol was immunoSEQ multiplex PCR, while the TCRdb copy is restricted to in-frame clones and leaves out a portion. Among 170,000 or so clones, around 80% were seen once, and the ten largest hold over 3%. This chain uses TRBV7-8 with TRBJ2-1; TRBD2 matches at 10 bases. The TCR was taken from a woman between 50 and 59 years old in good health and CMV-seropositive. What was sequenced was PBMCs. Here the CDR3 reads CASSSSGRAQNEQFF. The CDR3 DNA sequence: TGTGCCAGCAGCTCCAGCGGGAGGGCTCAAAATGAGCAGTTCTTC.